These T cell receptor beta chains were read from a single sample in a study of blood T cell repertoires in COVID-19. Repertoires were generated with immunoSEQ multiplex PCR, while TCRdb's copy carries only in-frame clones and drops some. The sample holds about 130,000 clones, more than 70% seen once. The sequenced material came from peripheral blood. These receptor sequences come from a human donor in a cohort sampled during active COVID-19. The CDR3 runs from the conserved cysteine through the conserved F or W. A D gene is named only where the DNA matches it firmly. Some rows have no size entry. The others give once, few or many, or a class for an expanded clone.

clone size,V gene,J gene,D gene,CDR3 length,CDR3 protein,CDR3 DNA
NA,TRBV7-9,TRBJ2-7,NA,14,CASSLSDFSPEQYF,TGTGCCAGCAGCTTATCGGACTTCTCCCCTGAGCAGTACTTC
NA,TRBV11-2,TRBJ1-1,NA,14,CASSLTRVNTEAFF,TGTGCCAGCAGCCTAACCCGGGTGAACACTGAAGCTTTCTTT
NA,TRBV27,TRBJ1-2,TRBD1,15,CASRWTGRLNYGYTF,TGTGCCAGCAGGTGGACAGGGCGCCTTAACTATGGCTACACCTTC
NA,TRBV19,TRBJ2-2,NA,15,CASSIGGTRSGELFF,TGTGCCAGTAGTATAGGGGGGACTCGGAGTGGGGAGCTGTTTTTT
many,TRBV28,TRBJ1-5,NA,13,CASRAGQYQPQHF,TGTGCCAGCAGGGCCGGACAGTATCAGCCCCAGCATTTT
NA,TRBV3-1/TRBV3-2,TRBJ2-5,TRBD1,18,CASSLTLRDRVPKETQYF,TGTGCCAGCAGCCTTACACTCCGGGACAGGGTACCGAAAGAGACCCAGTACTTC
NA,TRBV6-1,TRBJ1-5,TRBD1,20,CASSAKGPGQGTGGNQPQHF,TGTGCCAGCAGTGCTAAAGGACCGGGACAGGGGACTGGCGGCAATCAGCCCCAGCATTTT
NA,TRBV3-1/TRBV3-2,TRBJ1-1,TRBD1,18,CASSQAYRGRTPNTEAFF,TGTGCCAGCAGCCAAGCCTACAGGGGGAGAACGCCAAACACTGAAGCTTTCTTT
many,TRBV6-5,TRBJ2-6,TRBD1,16,CASSYSEGQVMNVLTF,TGTGCCAGCAGTTACTCGGAGGGACAGGTTATGAACGTCCTGACTTTC
NA,TRBV2,TRBJ1-1,TRBD1,15,CASKEGGAGNTEAFF,TGTGCCAGCAAAGAAGGGGGCGCGGGGAACACTGAAGCTTTCTTT
NA,TRBV29-1,TRBJ1-3,NA,15,CSVRQAKGSGNTIYF,TGCAGCGTTAGACAGGCCAAGGGCTCTGGAAACACCATATATTTT
NA,TRBV6-6,TRBJ2-3,TRBD2,15,CASSYSSGSTDTQYF,TGTGCCAGCAGTTATTCTAGCGGGAGTACAGATACGCAGTATTTT
NA,TRBV19,TRBJ2-7,TRBD2,16,CASSISTSGRLYEQYF,TGTGCCAGTAGTATATCAACTAGCGGGAGATTGTACGAGCAGTACTTC
NA,TRBV25-1,TRBJ2-7,TRBD2,16,CASSEYSGRTSYEQYF,TGTGCCAGCAGTGAATATAGCGGGAGGACCTCCTACGAGCAGTACTTC
NA,TRBV30,TRBJ2-2,NA,12,CAWNGNTGELFF,TGTGCCTGGAACGGGAACACCGGGGAGCTGTTTTTT
NA,TRBV12-3/TRBV12-4,TRBJ2-7,NA,12,CASTYDRYEQYF,TGTGCCAGCACTTACGACAGGTACGAGCAGTACTTC
NA,TRBV7-9,TRBJ2-1,TRBD2,16,CASSTTQAGGYNEQFF,TGTGCCAGCAGCACGACTCAAGCGGGAGGTTACAATGAGCAGTTCTTC
NA,TRBV5-1,TRBJ2-7,NA,15,CASRALGGPVNEQYF,TGCGCCAGCAGAGCCCTCGGGGGGCCGGTAAACGAGCAGTACTTC
NA,TRBV27,TRBJ1-5,NA,14,CASSFNGVNQPQHF,TGTGCCAGCAGTTTTAACGGAGTCAATCAGCCCCAGCATTTT
NA,TRBV5-8,TRBJ2-2,NA,15,CASSLGSPGTGELFF,TGTGCCAGCAGCTTGGGTTCCCCGGGGACCGGGGAGCTGTTTTTT
NA,TRBV27,TRBJ2-7,TRBD2,18,CASSPRGGGRARATEQYF,TGTGCCAGCAGTCCCCGGGGGGGCGGGAGGGCCAGGGCTACCGAGCAGTACTTC
NA,TRBV5-5,TRBJ1-2,NA,13,CASSYAESRGYTF,TGTGCCAGCAGCTACGCGGAGTCACGGGGCTACACCTTC
NA,TRBV5-8,TRBJ2-7,NA,15,CASSPQRAGYFEQYF,TGTGCCAGCAGCCCCCAGCGGGCTGGGTATTTCGAGCAGTACTTC
NA,TRBV15,TRBJ1-5,NA,14,CATSRRLDNQPQHF,TGTGCCACCAGCAGAAGACTCGACAATCAGCCCCAGCATTTT
NA,TRBV5-4,TRBJ2-7,TRBD2,15,CASSLGLAGSYEQYF,TGTGCCAGCAGCCTGGGACTAGCGGGCTCCTACGAGCAGTACTTC
NA,TRBV6-2/TRBV6-3,TRBJ2-2,NA,15,CASSYSLVNTGELFF,TGTGCCAGCAGTTACAGCCTTGTTAACACCGGGGAGCTGTTTTTT
NA,TRBV5-5,TRBJ2-2,NA,15,CASSLLDSVTGELFF,TGTGCCAGCAGCCTCCTAGACAGTGTCACCGGGGAGCTGTTTTTT
NA,TRBV28,TRBJ2-3,NA,15,CASSSPPRLADTQYF,TGTGCCAGCAGTTCCCCCCCCCGACTAGCAGATACGCAGTATTTT
NA,TRBV7-9,TRBJ2-1,NA,17,CASSRTGIGGSYNEQFF,TGTGCCAGCAGCCGAACAGGGATTGGTGGCTCCTACAATGAGCAGTTCTTC
NA,TRBV4-3,TRBJ2-2,TRBD2,18,CASSLRLAGLTVSGELFF,TGCGCCAGCAGCCTTCGACTAGCGGGACTCACCGTGTCCGGGGAGCTGTTTTTT
many,TRBV4-1,TRBJ1-5,NA,16,CASSQVGGTSNQPQHF,TGCGCCAGCAGCCAGGTAGGAGGTACTAGCAATCAGCCCCAGCATTTT
NA,TRBV27,TRBJ1-6,NA,16,CASQEALSSYNSPLHF,TGTGCCAGCCAGGAAGCCCTGAGCTCCTATAATTCACCCCTCCACTTT
NA,TRBV28,TRBJ2-3,TRBD2,17,CASSFSASGESTDTQYF,TGTGCCAGCAGTTTTTCAGCTAGCGGGGAAAGCACAGATACGCAGTATTTT
NA,TRBV15,TRBJ2-5,TRBD2,17,CATSRVLGAGGSETQYF,TGTGCCACCAGCAGAGTGTTGGGAGCGGGAGGTTCAGAGACCCAGTACTTC
NA,TRBV5-1,TRBJ2-5,NA,13,CASSLASEQTQYF,TGCGCCAGCAGCTTAGCTAGCGAACAGACCCAGTACTTC
NA,TRBV30,TRBJ1-6,NA,15,CAWSSLAGQNSPLHF,TGTGCCTGGAGCAGTCTGGCAGGGCAAAATTCACCCCTCCACTTT
NA,TRBV10-2,TRBJ2-3,NA,13,CASRTSSTDTQYF,TGCGCCTCGCGTACCTCTAGCACAGATACGCAGTATTTT
NA,TRBV2,TRBJ2-2,TRBD1,16,CASALQGELNTGELFF,TGTGCCAGTGCGTTACAGGGGGAACTGAACACCGGGGAGCTGTTTTTT
NA,TRBV6-6,TRBJ1-5,NA,15,CASSPSEGGNQPQHF,TGTGCCAGCAGTCCTTCCGAGGGAGGGAATCAGCCCCAGCATTTT
NA,TRBV14,TRBJ2-7,TRBD2,15,CASSRRLAGTYEQYF,TGTGCCAGCAGCCGCCGACTAGCGGGAACTTACGAGCAGTACTTC
NA,TRBV7-9,TRBJ2-7,TRBD1,14,CASSLDPQGDEQYF,TGTGCCAGCAGCTTAGACCCACAGGGGGACGAGCAGTACTTC
NA,TRBV18,TRBJ1-2,TRBD1,15,CASSPLDRGYYGYTF,TGTGCCAGCTCACCACTTGACAGGGGGTACTATGGCTACACCTTC
NA,TRBV7-2,TRBJ1-3,NA,16,CASSYRRTEGTSTIYF,TGTGCCAGCAGCTACCGCCGGACAGAAGGAACCTCTACCATATATTTT
NA,TRBV7-9,TRBJ2-2,TRBD2,16,CASSGRTSGNTGELFF,TGTGCCAGCAGCGGACGGACTAGCGGGAACACCGGGGAGCTGTTTTTT
few,TRBV11-2,TRBJ2-2,NA,15,CASRKGLWDTGELFF,TGTGCCAGTAGAAAGGGGCTATGGGACACCGGGGAGCTGTTTTTT
NA,TRBV6-5,TRBJ2-5,TRBD2,15,CASSFAGGTQETQYF,TGTGCCAGCAGTTTCGCGGGAGGTACCCAAGAGACCCAGTACTTC
few,TRBV6-2/TRBV6-3,TRBJ1-1,NA,15,CASSPEWGEKTEAFF,TGTGCCAGCAGCCCTGAATGGGGAGAAAAGACTGAAGCTTTCTTT
NA,TRBV5-6,TRBJ1-1,NA,13,CASSFVGDKEAFF,TGTGCCAGCAGCTTCGTAGGGGATAAAGAAGCTTTCTTT
NA,TRBV7-7,TRBJ2-2,TRBD2,16,CASSYLAGADTGELFF,TGTGCCAGCAGCTACCTAGCGGGAGCGGACACCGGGGAGCTGTTTTTT
NA,TRBV10-1,TRBJ2-3,TRBD2,14,CASSTSGRTDTQYF,TGCGCCAGCAGCACTAGCGGGAGGACAGATACGCAGTATTTT
NA,TRBV11-2,TRBJ2-2,TRBD2,18,CASSFELRLAGVTGELFF,TGTGCCAGCAGCTTCGAACTCCGACTAGCGGGAGTCACCGGGGAGCTGTTTTTT
NA,TRBV9,TRBJ2-3,TRBD1,15,CASSARQGWTDTQYF,TGTGCCAGCAGCGCGCGACAGGGGTGGACAGATACGCAGTATTTT
NA,TRBV14,TRBJ2-7,NA,15,CASSQVKPGASEQYF,TGTGCCAGCAGCCAAGTCAAACCAGGGGCGAGCGAGCAGTACTTC
once,TRBV27,TRBJ1-2,TRBD1,17,CASSSKRSTGNLYGYTF,TGTGCCAGCAGTTCAAAGCGTTCGACAGGGAATCTCTATGGCTACACCTTC
NA,TRBV5-6,TRBJ2-7,TRBD1,17,CASSLAPGQGNYLRQYF,TGTGCCAGCAGCTTGGCGCCGGGACAGGGGAACTACCTTAGGCAGTACTTC
NA,TRBV6-5,TRBJ2-7,TRBD1,14,CASSPGTGSYEQYF,TGTGCCAGCAGTCCAGGGACAGGGTCCTACGAGCAGTACTTC
once,TRBV7-2,TRBJ2-7,TRBD1,16,CASSLAGTGVAVRQYF,TGTGCCAGCAGCTTAGCGGGTACAGGGGTAGCTGTGCGGCAGTACTTC